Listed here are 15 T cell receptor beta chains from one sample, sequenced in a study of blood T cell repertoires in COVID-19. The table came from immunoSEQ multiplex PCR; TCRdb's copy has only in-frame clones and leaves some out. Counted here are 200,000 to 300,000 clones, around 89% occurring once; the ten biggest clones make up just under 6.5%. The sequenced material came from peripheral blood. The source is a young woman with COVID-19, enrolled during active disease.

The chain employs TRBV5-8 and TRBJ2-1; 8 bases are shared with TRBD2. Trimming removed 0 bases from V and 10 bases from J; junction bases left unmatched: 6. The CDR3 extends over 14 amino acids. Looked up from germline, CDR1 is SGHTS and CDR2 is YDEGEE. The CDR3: CASSLVGGGTEQFF. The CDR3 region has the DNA TGTGCCAGCAGCTTGGTCGGCGGGGGGACGGAGCAGTTCTTC. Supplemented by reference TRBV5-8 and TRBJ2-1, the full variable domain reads EAGVTQSPTHLIKTRGQQATLRCSPISGHTSVYWYQQALGLGLQFLLWYDEGEERNRGNFPPRFSGRQFPNYSSELNVNALELEDSALYLCASSLVGGGTEQFFGPGTRLTVL.

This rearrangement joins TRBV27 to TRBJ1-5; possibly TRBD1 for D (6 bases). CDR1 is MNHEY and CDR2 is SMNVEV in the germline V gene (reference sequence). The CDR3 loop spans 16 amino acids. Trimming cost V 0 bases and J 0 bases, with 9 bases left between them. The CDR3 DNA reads TGTGCCAGCAGTTTATCAGGGGGATTTAGCAATCAGCCCCAGCATTTT. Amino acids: CASSLSGGFSNQPQHF.

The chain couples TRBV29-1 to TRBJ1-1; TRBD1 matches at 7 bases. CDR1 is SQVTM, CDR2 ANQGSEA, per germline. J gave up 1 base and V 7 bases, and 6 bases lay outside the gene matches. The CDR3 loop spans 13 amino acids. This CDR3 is CSAVQGQNTEAFF. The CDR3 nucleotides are TGCAGCGCGGTACAGGGGCAGAACACTGAAGCTTTCTTT.

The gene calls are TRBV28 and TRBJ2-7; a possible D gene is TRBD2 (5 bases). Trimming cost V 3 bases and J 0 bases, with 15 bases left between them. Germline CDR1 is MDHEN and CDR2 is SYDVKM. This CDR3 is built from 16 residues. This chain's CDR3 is CASSFGLATLSYEQYF. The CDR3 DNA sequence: TGTGCCAGCAGTTTCGGACTTGCAACTCTCTCCTACGAGCAGTACTTC. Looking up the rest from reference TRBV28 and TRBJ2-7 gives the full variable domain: DVKVTQSSRYLVKRTGEKVFLECVQDMDHENMFWYRQDPGLGLRLIYFSYDVKMKEKGDIPEGYSVSREKKERFSLILESASTNQTSMYLCASSFGLATLSYEQYFGPGTRLTVT.

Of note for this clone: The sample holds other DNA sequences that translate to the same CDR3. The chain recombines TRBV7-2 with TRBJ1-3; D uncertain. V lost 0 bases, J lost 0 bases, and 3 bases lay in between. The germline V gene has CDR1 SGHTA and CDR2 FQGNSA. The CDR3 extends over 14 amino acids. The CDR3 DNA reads TGTGCCAGCAGCTTAGCCGGCTCTGGAAACACCATATATTTT. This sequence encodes CASSLAGSGNTIYF.

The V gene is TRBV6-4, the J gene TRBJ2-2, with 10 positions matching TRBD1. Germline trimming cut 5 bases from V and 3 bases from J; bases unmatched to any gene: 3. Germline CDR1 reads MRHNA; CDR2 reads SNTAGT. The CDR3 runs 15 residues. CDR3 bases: TGTGCCAGCAGTTCCGGGACAGGGGACACCGGGGAGCTGTTTTTT. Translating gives CASSSGTGDTGELFF.

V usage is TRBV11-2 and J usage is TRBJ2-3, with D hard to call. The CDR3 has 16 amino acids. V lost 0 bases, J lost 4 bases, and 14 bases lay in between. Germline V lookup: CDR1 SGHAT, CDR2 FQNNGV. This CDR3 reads CASSLEVPGNADTQYF. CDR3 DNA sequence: TGTGCCAGCAGCTTAGAGGTCCCGGGTAACGCAGATACGCAGTATTTT.

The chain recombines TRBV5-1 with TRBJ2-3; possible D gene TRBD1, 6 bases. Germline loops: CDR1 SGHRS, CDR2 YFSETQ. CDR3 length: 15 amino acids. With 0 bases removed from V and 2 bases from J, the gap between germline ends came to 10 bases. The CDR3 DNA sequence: TGCGCCAGCAGCTTGGAGGCAGGGGACACAGATACGCAGTATTTT. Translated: CASSLEAGDTDTQYF.

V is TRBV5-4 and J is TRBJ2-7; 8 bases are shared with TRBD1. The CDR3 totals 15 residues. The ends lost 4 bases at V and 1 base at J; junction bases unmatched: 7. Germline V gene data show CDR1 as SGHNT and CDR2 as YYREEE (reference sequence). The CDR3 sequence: CASSTQGASSYEQYF. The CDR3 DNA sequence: TGTGCCAGCAGCACCCAGGGGGCATCATCCTACGAGCAGTACTTC. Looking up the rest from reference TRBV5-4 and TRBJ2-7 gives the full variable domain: ETGVTQSPTHLIKTRGQQVTLRCSSQSGHNTVSWYQQALGQGPQFIFQYYREEENGRGNFPPRFSGLQFPNYSSELNVNALELDDSALYLCASSTQGASSYEQYFGPGTRLTVT.

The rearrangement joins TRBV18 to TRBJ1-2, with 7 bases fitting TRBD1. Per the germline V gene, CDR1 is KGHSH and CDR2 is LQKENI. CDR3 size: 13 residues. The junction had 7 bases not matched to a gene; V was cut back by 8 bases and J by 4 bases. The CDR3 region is CASSEGQIYGYTF. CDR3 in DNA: TGTGCCAGCAGCGAGGGACAGATCTATGGCTACACCTTC.

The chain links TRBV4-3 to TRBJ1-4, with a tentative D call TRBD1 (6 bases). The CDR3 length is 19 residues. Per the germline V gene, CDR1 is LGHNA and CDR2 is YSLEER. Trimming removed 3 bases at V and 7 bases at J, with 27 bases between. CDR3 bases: TGCGCCAGCAGCCACATACCGGCCAGAGGGGGAGGGCTAGGTGAAAAACTGTTTTTT. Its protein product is CASSHIPARGGGLGEKLFF.

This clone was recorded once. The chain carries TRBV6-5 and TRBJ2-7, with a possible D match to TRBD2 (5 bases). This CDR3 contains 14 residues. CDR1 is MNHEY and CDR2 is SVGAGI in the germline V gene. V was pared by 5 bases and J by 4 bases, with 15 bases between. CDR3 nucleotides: TGTGCCAGCAGTAACACCGGGATACCGTACGAGCAGTACTTC. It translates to CASSNTGIPYEQYF.

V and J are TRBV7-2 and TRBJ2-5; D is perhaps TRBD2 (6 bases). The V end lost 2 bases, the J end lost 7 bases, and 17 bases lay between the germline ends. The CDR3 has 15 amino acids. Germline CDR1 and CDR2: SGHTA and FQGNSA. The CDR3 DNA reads TGTGCCAGCAGCTTATATGCGGGGCGCCCGGCGACCCAGTACTTC. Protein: CASSLYAGRPATQYF. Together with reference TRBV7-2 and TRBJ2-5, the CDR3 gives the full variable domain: GAGVSQSPSNKVTEKGKDVELRCDPISGHTALYWYRQSLGQGLEFLIYFQGNSAPDKSGLPSDRFSAERTGGSVSTLTIQRTQQEDSAVYLCASSLYAGRPATQYFGPGTRLLVL.

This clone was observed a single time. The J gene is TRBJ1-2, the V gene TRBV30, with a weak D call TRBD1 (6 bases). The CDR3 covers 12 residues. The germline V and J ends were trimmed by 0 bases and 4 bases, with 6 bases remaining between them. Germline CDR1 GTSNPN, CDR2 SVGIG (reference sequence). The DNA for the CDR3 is TGTGCCTGGAGTGTACAGGGCTATGGCTACACCTTC. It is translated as CAWSVQGYGYTF.

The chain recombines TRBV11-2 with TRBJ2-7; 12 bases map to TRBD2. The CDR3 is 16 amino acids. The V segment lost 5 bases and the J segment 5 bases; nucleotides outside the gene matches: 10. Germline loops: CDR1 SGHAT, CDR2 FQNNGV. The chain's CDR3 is CASSVKLAGGPNEQYV. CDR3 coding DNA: TGTGCCAGCAGCGTTAAGCTAGCGGGAGGGCCCAACGAGCAGTACGTC.